This T cell receptor beta chain emerged from a study of shared clonotypes between healthy human individuals. With regard to this clone: The antigen is unknown.

Overall study findings and caveats: It was anticipated that sequencing depth would influence how many clonotypes donors shared. Clonotypes shared by all four sorted-subset donors had higher generation probabilities than non-shared clonotypes. A few donors shared approximately 5% of their naive CD4 clonotypes.

The data were produced by immunoSEQ multiplex PCR, yet TCRdb's version contains in-frame clones alone and is incomplete. The sample yields over a million clones, around three quarters seen once. Donors, without exception, were Caucasian adults residing in Nashville, Tennessee. Sequencing used memory CD4+ T cells from PBMCs. As to subset: CD45RA-negative fraction. This clonotype was sampled from a man younger than 30 in good health. Some clones in this sample may be carry-over from other donors' samples.

CDR3 DNA: TGTGCCAGCCGGGACAGGGGGCTAGCCGGGGAGCTGTTTTTT. Its translation: CASRDRGLAGELFF. The chain couples TRBV6-5 to TRBJ2-2; 12 nucleotides agree with TRBD1. The germline V gene has CDR1 MNHEY and CDR2 SVGAGI. J was trimmed by 6 bases and V by 8 bases; bases with no gene match: 4. There are 14 residues in the CDR3.